This passage covers 30 T cell receptor beta chains from one sample sequenced in a study of post-analysis software for immune sequencing data. Study-wide results and caveats: Five or six TRBV segments, TRBV5-6, TRBV5-1 and TRBV20-1 among them, were found more frequent in patients than controls.

Their antigen targets remain unknown. Sequencing libraries made from TCR beta cDNA carried unique molecular identifiers. TCRdb reprocessed the PCR reads via MiXCR and lists one record per CDR3 protein. The sample holds roughly 620,000 distinct CDR3 sequences, around 47% seen once. The specimen was blood. These receptors came from a girl aged 10-17 years with multiple sclerosis.

The V gene is TRBV29-1, the J gene TRBJ2-3, with D perhaps matching TRBD1 (5 bases). Trimming left V 7 bases short and J 2 bases short, with 13 bases between. Per germline, CDR1 SQVTM and CDR2 ANQGSEA. CDR3 size: 13 residues. CDR3 sequence reads: CSDLTATTDTQYF. DNA of the CDR3: TGCAGCGACCTGACAGCCACCACAGATACGCAGTATTTT.

This clonotype was seen only a few times. The chain combines TRBV7-8 with TRBJ1-2; D not certain. V was clipped by 5 bases and J by 6 bases, with 13 bases between them. In germline, CDR1 is SGHVS, CDR2 FQNEAQ. CDR3 length: 13 residues. The CDR3 bases are TGTGCCAGCAGCCACGAGTGGGCCGATGGCTACACCTTC. Protein product: CASSHEWADGYTF.

V usage is TRBV19 and J usage is TRBJ2-7, with 8 bases matching TRBD1. Trimming removed 8 bases from V and 4 bases from J; junction bases left unmatched: 4. Germline assignment: CDR1 LNHDA and CDR2 SQIVND (reference sequence). The CDR3 has 12 amino acids. This CDR3 is CASSDRAYEQYF. The CDR3 DNA follows: TGTGCCAGTTCGGACAGGGCATACGAGCAGTACTTC.

This rearrangement joins TRBV12-3 or TRBV12-4 to TRBJ2-4; 10 bases agree with TRBD1. After removal of 7 bases from V and 8 bases from J, the junction contained 8 bases not matched to a gene. This CDR3 spans 14 amino acids. The CDR3 reads CASKRQGASDIQYF. The DNA for the CDR3 is TGTGCCAGCAAAAGACAGGGGGCGTCGGACATTCAGTACTTC.

The chain couples TRBV7-9 to TRBJ2-1; TRBD1 matches 7 bases. V was clipped by 5 bases and J by 1 base; unmatched bases: 8. The CDR3 consists of 16 residues. CDR1 is SEHNR and CDR2 is FQNEAQ in the germline V gene (reference sequence). The CDR3 coding sequence is TGTGCCAGCAGCCCGATACAGGGGCATTCCTACAATGAGCAGTTCTTC. Translating it yields CASSPIQGHSYNEQFF.

The chain combines TRBV20-1 with TRBJ1-1; D might be TRBD1 (6 bases). CDR1 and CDR2 (germline): DFQATT, SNEGSKA (reference sequence). CDR3 size: 13 residues. Between the trimmed V and J ends, which lost 5 bases and 0 bases, there was a span of 10 bases. Written as DNA, the CDR3 is TGCAGTGCTGGGGGGCTCCTGAACACTGAAGCTTTCTTT. Translating gives CSAGGLLNTEAFF.

The rearrangement joins TRBV24-1 to TRBJ2-2; a weak D match, TRBD1 (7 bases). The V and J ends lost 3 bases and 6 bases respectively, with 16 bases between them. Looked up from germline, CDR1 is KGHDR and CDR2 is SFDVKD. The CDR3 is 16 amino acids. The CDR3 spells CATSDLTQGDSGELFF. The CDR3 DNA reads as TGTGCCACCAGTGATCTGACGCAGGGGGACTCCGGGGAGCTGTTTTTT.

The chain employs TRBV29-1 and TRBJ2-7; 7 bases align to TRBD1. J gave up 0 bases and V 6 bases, and 8 bases lay outside the gene matches. Per germline, CDR1 SQVTM and CDR2 ANQGSEA. CDR3 length equals 14 residues. CDR3 nucleotide sequence: TGCAGCGTAATGACAGGGCTCCACTCCTACGAGCAGTACTTC. This codes for CSVMTGLHSYEQYF.

The rearrangement joins TRBV2 to TRBJ2-3, with 15 nucleotides matching TRBD2. The germline gives CDR1 SNHLY, CDR2 FYNNEI. Trimming cost V 7 bases and J 5 bases; bases outside gene matches: 4. The CDR3 totals 15 residues. DNA for the CDR3: TGTGCCAGCACCCTGGGACTAGCGGGAGGAGATACGCAGTATTTT. Translated: CASTLGLAGGDTQYF. Full variable domain (rest looked up from reference TRBV2 and TRBJ2-3): EPEVTQTPSHQVTQMGQEVILRCVPISNHLYFYWYRQILGQKVEFLVSFYNNEISEKSEIFDDQFSVERPDGSNFTLKIRSTKLEDSAMYFCASTLGLAGGDTQYFGPGTRLTVL.

CDR3 sequence: CAISEAQAYGYTF. The CDR3 nucleotides read TGTGCCATCAGTGAAGCACAGGCCTATGGCTACACCTTC. The rearrangement links TRBV10-3 to TRBJ1-2, with D possibly TRBD1 on 5 matching bases. Germline values: CDR1 ENHRY, CDR2 SYGVKD. The V end lost 3 bases, the J end lost 4 bases, and 9 bases lay between the germline ends. CDR3 length: 13 residues.

The rearrangement uses TRBV12-3 or TRBV12-4 and TRBJ2-7; D is possibly TRBD2 (6 bases). This CDR3 has 15 amino acids. Trimming removed 1 base from V and 3 bases from J, with 13 bases in between. CDR3 DNA: TGTGCCAGCAGTTTAGACGGGACTCACCTCTACGAGCAGTACTTC. Translated: CASSLDGTHLYEQYF.

This chain uses TRBV7-2 with TRBJ2-7; D is perhaps TRBD1 or TRBD2 (5 bases each). The CDR3 runs 15 residues. V was cut by 6 bases and J by 0 bases, with 15 bases left in between. CDR1 and CDR2 (germline): SGHTA, FQGNSA. CDR3 sequence (DNA): TGTGCCAGCAGGTTACTTGGGGGTGACTCCTACGAGCAGTACTTC. Its protein is CASRLLGGDSYEQYF. The variable domain in full, with the rest retrieved from reference TRBV7-2 and TRBJ2-7, is GAGVSQSPSNKVTEKGKDVELRCDPISGHTALYWYRQSLGQGLEFLIYFQGNSAPDKSGLPSDRFSAERTGGSVSTLTIQRTQQEDSAVYLCASRLLGGDSYEQYFGPGTRLTVT.

DNA for the CDR3: TGCAGCCTTGTCTCCGACGATAGCGGAACGAGCTCCTACGAGCAGTACTTC. Translated: CSLVSDDSGTSSYEQYF. This chain joins TRBV29-1 and TRBJ2-7, with a weak D call TRBD2 (6 bases). V gave up 8 bases and J gave up 0 bases, with 26 bases separating them. The CDR3 is made up of 17 amino acids. Germline V gene sequence: CDR1 SQVTM, CDR2 ANQGSEA.

This clonotype showed up just a few times. V usage is TRBV5-1 and J usage is TRBJ2-7; D ambiguous. The CDR3 sequence is 14 residues long. Germline V lookup: CDR1 SGHRS, CDR2 YFSETQ. The V and J ends lost 1 base and 2 bases respectively, with 10 bases between them. CDR3 sequence (DNA): TGCGCCAGCAGCTTGACAGATGAACCCTACGAGCAGTACTTC. It is translated as CASSLTDEPYEQYF.

The chain combines TRBV2 with TRBJ1-1; 9 nucleotides line up with TRBD1. Germline CDR1 is SNHLY and CDR2 is FYNNEI. J gave up 11 bases and V 4 bases, and 11 bases lay outside the gene matches. CDR3 size: 14 residues. The CDR3 bases are TGTGCCAGCAGTGTTGGGGGATACAGGGGGCCGGCTTTCTTT. It encodes CASSVGGYRGPAFF.

The chain joins TRBV5-5 to TRBJ2-1; TRBD2 might be the D (7 bases). The germline V gene has CDR1 SGHKS and CDR2 YYEKEE (reference sequence). The CDR3 spans 16 residues. With 0 bases removed from V and 7 bases from J, the gap between germline ends came to 17 bases. In nucleotides, the CDR3 is TGTGCCAGCAGCTTGGAGCCGGGGGGCCTAGGTAATGAGCAGTTCTTC. This translates into CASSLEPGGLGNEQFF.

This clonotype was detected only a few times. This sequence joins TRBV5-1 and TRBJ2-5; D possibly corresponds to TRBD2 (6 bases). V lost 4 bases, J lost 0 bases, and 7 bases lay in between. CDR1 is SGHRS, CDR2 YFSETQ, per germline. CDR3 length: 13 residues. In DNA form, the CDR3 reads TGCGCCAGCAGCGGGGGGTACCAAGAGACCCAGTACTTC. It is translated as CASSGGYQETQYF.

V and J are TRBV20-1 and TRBJ1-2; D is ambiguous. Trimming left V 6 bases short and J 8 bases short, with 4 bases between. CDR1 is DFQATT and CDR2 is SNEGSKA in the germline V gene (reference sequence). The CDR3 consists of 8 residues. The CDR3 DNA sequence: TGCAGTGCGCTCGGCTACACCTTC. This codes for CSALGYTF.

The chain employs TRBV27 and TRBJ1-4; D is uncertain. The ends were cut back, 2 bases at V and 8 bases at J, with 9 bases in the middle. The CDR3 totals 13 residues. The germline V gene encodes CDR1 MNHEY and CDR2 SMNVEV (reference sequence). The CDR3 DNA sequence: TGTGCCAGCAGTTTACTCGGAGAAGAAAAACTGTTTTTT. Encoded protein: CASSLLGEEKLFF.

The CDR3 bases are TGCGCCAGCAGCTTGAATGCGGGGGAAAACATTCAGTACTTC. Amino acid sequence: CASSLNAGENIQYF. This chain joins TRBV5-1 and TRBJ2-4, with 7 bases lining up with TRBD2. J gave up 5 bases and V 1 base, and 3 bases lay outside the gene matches. Germline CDR1 is SGHRS and CDR2 is YFSETQ. This CDR3 spans 14 amino acids.

V and J are TRBV5-1 and TRBJ2-5; the match to TRBD2 covers 7 bases. This CDR3 region has 14 residues. The germline gives CDR1 SGHRS, CDR2 YFSETQ. With V trimmed by 4 bases and J by 3 bases, 6 bases remained unmatched. CDR3 sequence: CASSPLAGEETQYF. The CDR3 DNA follows: TGCGCCAGCAGCCCCCTTGCGGGGGAAGAGACCCAGTACTTC.

V gene TRBV6-1 combines with J gene TRBJ2-7, with D possibly matching TRBD1 (5 bases). Germline V gives CDR1 MNHNS, CDR2 SASEGT. Trimming removed 0 bases from V and 2 bases from J, with 11 bases in between. The CDR3 extends over 15 amino acids. The CDR3 DNA follows: TGTGCCAGCAGTGAAGCGCTAGGGGCGACCTACGAGCAGTACTTC. Translated: CASSEALGATYEQYF.

This rearrangement joins TRBV5-1 to TRBJ2-1, with 7 positions matching TRBD1. J gave up 9 bases and V 4 bases, and 4 bases lay outside the gene matches. The CDR3 has 12 amino acids. CDR1 and CDR2 (germline): SGHRS, YFSETQ. DNA of the CDR3: TGCGCCAGCAGCGACAGGGAAATTGAGCAGTTCTTC. Its protein product is CASSDREIEQFF.

This clonotype has a single count. The V and J genes are TRBV28 and TRBJ2-5, with D unresolved. The CDR3 runs to 15 residues. With 8 bases removed from V and 2 bases from J, the gap between germline ends came to 18 bases. Germline lookup yields CDR1 MDHEN and CDR2 SYDVKM. This CDR3 reads CASRSASQIQETQYF. The CDR3 DNA follows: TGTGCCAGCCGCTCAGCCAGCCAAATTCAAGAGACCCAGTACTTC.

This clonotype has only one observation. This may come from a read error, since a much larger clone is one base off. The chain links TRBV12-3 or TRBV12-4 to TRBJ2-3; 8 bases map to TRBD1. This CDR3 contains 16 residues. The CDR3 sequence: CASSRLTGAATDAQYF. In nucleotides, the CDR3 is TGTGCCAGCAGCCGCCTGACAGGGGCCGCCACAGATGCGCAGTATTTT.

This clonotype was found a few times. The gene calls are TRBV10-3 and TRBJ1-2; D may be TRBD1 (6 bases). Trimming left V 2 bases short and J 7 bases short, with 14 bases between. This CDR3 comprises 14 residues. Germline V gene lookup returns CDR1 ENHRY and CDR2 SYGVKD. Here the CDR3 reads CAISEGETGRGYTF. DNA for the CDR3: TGTGCCATCAGTGAGGGTGAGACAGGACGTGGCTACACCTTC.

About this clonotype: The junction differs from germline at one of its ends, possibly a read error. The V call is TRBV5-1, the J call TRBJ1-1; D might be TRBD1 (5 bases). Germline CDR1 reads SGHRS; CDR2 reads YFSETQ. This CDR3 is built from 15 residues. In DNA form, the CDR3 reads TGCGCTAGCAGCCCCGGGACGTATTTGAACACTGAAGCTTTCTTT. Amino acid sequence: CASSPGTYLNTEAFF.

The CDR3 DNA follows: TGTGCCAGCAGCTTAACTTGGACTAGCGGAGTCTACGAGCAGTACTTC. This codes for CASSLTWTSGVYEQYF. V and J are TRBV7-3 and TRBJ2-7; 10 nucleotides line up with TRBD2. CDR1 is SGHTA, CDR2 FQGTGA, per germline. The CDR3 is 16 amino acids. The trim removed 0 bases at V and 3 bases at J, leaving 5 bases unmatched.

A few counts support this clonotype. The genes are TRBV12-3 or TRBV12-4 and TRBJ2-1, with D unclear. Deletions cut 9 bases from V and 5 bases from J, with 14 bases between. The CDR3 spans 13 residues. The CDR3 nucleotides are TGTGCCAGTAGGCCCATGTCCCACAATGAGCAGTTCTTC. The encoded protein is CASRPMSHNEQFF.

J is TRBJ2-5 and V is TRBV12-3 or TRBV12-4; D call uncertain. The V and J ends lost 6 bases and 7 bases respectively, with 12 bases between them. This CDR3 comprises 12 residues. The CDR3 nucleotides are TGTGCCAGCAGCGTTCCTTTAGCGACCCAGTACTTC. Translating it yields CASSVPLATQYF.